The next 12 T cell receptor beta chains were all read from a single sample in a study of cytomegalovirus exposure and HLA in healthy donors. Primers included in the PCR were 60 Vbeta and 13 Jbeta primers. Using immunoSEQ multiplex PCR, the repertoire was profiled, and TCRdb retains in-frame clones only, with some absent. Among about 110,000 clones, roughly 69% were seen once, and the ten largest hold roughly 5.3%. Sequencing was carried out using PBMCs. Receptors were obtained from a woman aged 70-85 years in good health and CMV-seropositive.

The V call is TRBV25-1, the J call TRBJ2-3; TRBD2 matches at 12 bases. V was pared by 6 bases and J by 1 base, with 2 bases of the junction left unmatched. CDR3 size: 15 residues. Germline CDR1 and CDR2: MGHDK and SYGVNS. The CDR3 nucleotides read TGTGCCAGCAGAAGACTAGCGGGGGGCACAGATACGCAGTATTTT. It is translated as CASRRLAGGTDTQYF.

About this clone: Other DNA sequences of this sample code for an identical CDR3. As DNA, the CDR3 is TGTGCCAGCTCACCGGCCACTAATGAAAAACTGTTTTTT. It specifies CASSPATNEKLFF. This chain links TRBV18 with TRBJ1-4; D not certain. Per germline, CDR1 KGHSH and CDR2 LQKENI. V was trimmed by 3 bases and J by 2 bases, leaving 4 bases between them. The CDR3 is 13 residues long.

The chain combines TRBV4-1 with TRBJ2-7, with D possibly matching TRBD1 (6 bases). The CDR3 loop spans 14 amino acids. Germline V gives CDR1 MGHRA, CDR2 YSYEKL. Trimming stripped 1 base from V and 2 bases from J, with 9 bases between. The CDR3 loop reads CASSQGNRAYEQYF. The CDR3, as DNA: TGCGCCAGCAGCCAAGGTAACAGGGCCTACGAGCAGTACTTC.

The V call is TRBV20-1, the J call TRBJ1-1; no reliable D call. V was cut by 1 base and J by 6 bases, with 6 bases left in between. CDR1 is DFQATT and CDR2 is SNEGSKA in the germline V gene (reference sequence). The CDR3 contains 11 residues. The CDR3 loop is CSARGPSEAFF. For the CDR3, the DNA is TGCAGTGCTAGAGGGCCTTCTGAAGCTTTCTTT.

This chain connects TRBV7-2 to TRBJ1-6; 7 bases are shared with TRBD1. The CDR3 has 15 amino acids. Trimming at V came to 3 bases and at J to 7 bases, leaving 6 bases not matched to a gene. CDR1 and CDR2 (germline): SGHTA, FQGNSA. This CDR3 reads CASSFRARGNSPLHF. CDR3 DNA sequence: TGTGCCAGCAGCTTCAGGGCCAGGGGGAATTCACCCCTCCACTTT.

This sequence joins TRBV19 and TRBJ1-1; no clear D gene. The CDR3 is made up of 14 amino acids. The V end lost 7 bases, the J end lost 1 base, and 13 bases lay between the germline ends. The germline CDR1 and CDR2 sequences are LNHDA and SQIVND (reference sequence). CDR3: CASMVVTGNTEAFF. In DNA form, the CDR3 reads TGTGCCAGTATGGTAGTGACGGGGAACACTGAAGCTTTCTTT. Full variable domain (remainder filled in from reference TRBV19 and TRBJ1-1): DGGITQSPKYLFRKEGQNVTLSCEQNLNHDAMYWYRQDPGQGLRLIYYSQIVNDFQKGDIAEGYSVSREKKESFPLTVTSAQKNPTAFYLCASMVVTGNTEAFFGQGTRLTVV.

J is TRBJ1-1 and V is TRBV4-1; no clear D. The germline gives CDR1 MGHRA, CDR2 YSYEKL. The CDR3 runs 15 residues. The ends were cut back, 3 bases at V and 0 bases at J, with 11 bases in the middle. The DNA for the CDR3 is TGCGCCAGCAGCCAGATACAGTTACTGAACACTGAAGCTTTCTTT. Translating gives CASSQIQLLNTEAFF.

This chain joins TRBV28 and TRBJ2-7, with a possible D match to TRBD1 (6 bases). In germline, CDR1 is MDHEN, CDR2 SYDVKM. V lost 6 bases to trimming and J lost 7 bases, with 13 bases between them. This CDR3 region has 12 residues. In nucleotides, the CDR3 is TGTGCCAGCAGCAACAGGGCCGGGGAGCAGTACTTC. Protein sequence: CASSNRAGEQYF.

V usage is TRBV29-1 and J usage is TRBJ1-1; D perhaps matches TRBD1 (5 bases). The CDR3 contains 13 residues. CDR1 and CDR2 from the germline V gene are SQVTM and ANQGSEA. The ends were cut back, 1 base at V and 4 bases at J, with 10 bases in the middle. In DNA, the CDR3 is TGCAGCGTTGAAGCGGTCCAGGGCACTGAAGCTTTCTTT. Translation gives CSVEAVQGTEAFF.

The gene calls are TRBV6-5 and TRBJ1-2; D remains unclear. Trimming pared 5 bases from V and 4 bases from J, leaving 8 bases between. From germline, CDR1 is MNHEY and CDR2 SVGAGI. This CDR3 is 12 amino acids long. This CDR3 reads CASSTVGYGYTF. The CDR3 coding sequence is TGTGCCAGCAGTACCGTCGGCTATGGCTACACCTTC.

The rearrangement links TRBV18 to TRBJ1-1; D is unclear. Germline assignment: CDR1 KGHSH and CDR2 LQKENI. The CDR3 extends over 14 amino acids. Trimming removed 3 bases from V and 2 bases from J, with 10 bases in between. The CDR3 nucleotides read TGTGCCAGCTCACCCCTTGGAGATAACACTGAAGCTTTCTTT. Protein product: CASSPLGDNTEAFF.

CDR3 DNA: TGTGCCTGGAGGGGGACAAGCTCTGGAAACACCATATATTTT. Protein: CAWRGTSSGNTIYF. The chain carries TRBV30 and TRBJ1-3; perhaps TRBD1 as D (6 bases). CDR1 GTSNPN and CDR2 SVGIG come from the germline V gene (reference sequence). The germline V and J ends were trimmed by 3 bases and 0 bases, with 9 bases remaining between them. The CDR3 consists of 14 residues. Together with reference TRBV30 and TRBJ1-3, the CDR3 gives the full variable domain: SQTIHQWPATLVQPVGSPLSLECTVEGTSNPNLYWYRQAAGRGLQLLFYSVGIGQISSEVPQNLSASRPQDRQFILSSKKLLLSDSGFYLCAWRGTSSGNTIYFGEGSWLTVV.